This TCR beta chain was sequenced during a study of cytomegalovirus exposure and HLA in healthy donors. Study-wide results and caveats: Later analysis identified a missense DCLRE1C variant that was linked to TCR beta V- and J-gene trimming. Across all donors, roughly uniform sequencing depth was an assumption of the presence/absence analyses. Several V segments, TRBV6-2 and TRBV6-3 among them, could not be told apart and were dropped. Later analysis identified about 15,000 TCR beta sequences associated with HLA alleles, using a false discovery rate threshold of 0.05.

Concerning this clone: The antigen is not known.

Germline assignment: CDR1 MDHEN and CDR2 SYDVKM. V was trimmed by 2 bases and J by 3 bases, leaving 14 bases between them. The CDR3 covers 15 residues. The PCR ran on 60 Vbeta and 13 Jbeta primers. The table came from immunoSEQ multiplex PCR; TCRdb's copy has only in-frame clones and leaves some out. Here the sample spans about 64,000 clones, over 75% being singletons. The TCR comes from a female donor in good health and CMV-seronegative. This chain uses TRBV28 with TRBJ2-7, with D tentatively TRBD1 (6 bases). Sample: PBMCs. The CDR3 DNA is TGTGCCAGCAGTTTAAGGGCCGGGACAAACTACGAGCAGTACTTC. Translated, it gives CASSLRAGTNYEQYF.